The next 6 T cell receptor beta chains were all read from a single sample in a study of cytomegalovirus exposure and HLA in healthy donors. Vbeta (60) and Jbeta (13) primers were used in the PCR. Clones were read by immunoSEQ multiplex PCR, and TCRdb kept only the in-frame ones, dropping some. The sample includes roughly 250,000 clones, 84% seen only once; the top ten take more than 1.5%. Sequenced input: PBMCs. The receptors shown here come from a woman aged 40 to 49 in good health and CMV-seropositive.

Only a few counts were recorded for this clone. The chain links TRBV28 to TRBJ1-6; D is unresolved. V lost 3 bases and J 6 bases, leaving 3 bases between the germline ends. The CDR3 contains 12 residues. Germline lookup yields CDR1 MDHEN and CDR2 SYDVKM. The CDR3, as DNA: TGTGCCAGCAGTTTCGTTAATTCACCCCTCCACTTT. It specifies CASSFVNSPLHF.

The chain employs TRBV5-1 and TRBJ1-2; D uncertain. The germline CDR1 and CDR2 sequences are SGHRS and YFSETQ. The CDR3 is made up of 14 amino acids. The ends were cut back, 1 base at V and 5 bases at J, with 12 bases in the middle. The CDR3 region has the DNA TGCGCCAGCAGCTTGAGCAGCCCGGGGTATGGCTACACCTTC. Amino acid sequence: CASSLSSPGYGYTF.

This chain links TRBV25-1 with TRBJ2-1; 8 bases match TRBD2. CDR1 is MGHDK, CDR2 SYGVNS, per germline. CDR3 length equals 16 residues. J gave up 0 bases and V 8 bases, and 9 bases lay outside the gene matches. The CDR3 coding sequence is TGTGCCAGCGCCGGGCGTAGCGGGAACTCCTACAATGAGCAGTTCTTC. Encoded protein: CASAGRSGNSYNEQFF.

This chain connects TRBV6-5 to TRBJ2-7, with 9 bases that match TRBD1. This CDR3 contains 15 residues. J was trimmed by 6 bases and V by 0 bases; bases with no gene match: 6. Germline V lookup: CDR1 MNHEY, CDR2 SVGAGI. CDR3 sequence: CASSYSGQGWSEQYF. For the CDR3, the DNA is TGTGCCAGCAGTTACTCCGGACAGGGGTGGTCCGAGCAGTACTTC.

The V call is TRBV2, the J call TRBJ2-3; a weak D match, TRBD1 (7 bases). Trimming took 6 bases from V and 1 from J, leaving 17 bases between them. CDR3 length equals 16 residues. The germline V gene has CDR1 SNHLY and CDR2 FYNNEI. The CDR3 loop is CASRKRQGGGTDTQYF. The CDR3 coding sequence is TGTGCCAGCAGAAAACGTCAGGGGGGAGGCACAGATACGCAGTATTTT.

This clone appeared once. The rearrangement links TRBV7-3 to TRBJ2-2; D is ambiguous. Germline lookup yields CDR1 SGHTA and CDR2 FQGTGA. The CDR3 runs 12 residues. V was shortened by 4 bases and J by 5 bases, with 5 bases between the two germline ends. The CDR3 protein is CASSSGTGELFF. The CDR3 DNA follows: TGTGCCAGCAGCTCCGGTACCGGGGAGCTGTTTTTT.